The clone carrying this TCR beta chain showed up just a few times. Deletions cut 0 bases from V and 3 bases from J, with 9 bases between. This CDR3 is built from 13 residues. In germline, CDR1 is DFQATT, CDR2 SNEGSKA (reference sequence). This sample stems from a study of blood T cells in healthy people across ages. A second PCR, run for roughly 7 to 12 cycles, used a sample-barcoded 5' primer plus a J-beta primer mix. TCRdb re-analysed the 5' RACE reads in MiXCR, keeping a single row per CDR3 protein. The sample comprises hundreds of thousands of distinct CDR3 sequences, around 24% of which are singletons, and around 3% rests with the top ten. The sample was also linked to a second study, of T cells of mothers and their children.

This chain joins TRBV20-1 and TRBJ2-7; D not resolved. The origin of this receptor is a boy aged 10-17 years in good health. The sequenced sample was blood. This CDR3 reads CSARDRAVYEQYF. The CDR3 coding sequence is TGCAGTGCTAGAGATCGGGCAGTCTACGAGCAGTACTTC.